The rows below give T cell receptor beta chains drawn from one sample of a study of blood T cell repertoires in COVID-19. Profiled with immunoSEQ multiplex PCR; TCRdb holds only in-frame clones, not every one. The data contain approximately 74,000 clones, more than 75% of them seen just once; the ten biggest clones take up about 1.9%. The material sequenced was peripheral blood. The receptor set was obtained from a woman aged 55-75 years with acute or convalescent COVID-19. CDR3s include the opening cysteine and the closing phenylalanine or tryptophan. A D gene is named only where the DNA matches it firmly. Clone size is not always given. Where it is, it says once, few, many or a class for expanded clones.

d_gene	j_gene	abundance	v_gene	CDR3nt	CDR3aa
TRBD1	TRBJ1-1	.	TRBV4-3	TGCGCCAGCAGCCAAGGACAGGGGAACACTGAAGCTTTCTTT	CASSQGQGNTEAFF
TRBD1	TRBJ2-7	.	TRBV10-3	TGTGCCATCAGTGCCTCTGGACAGGGATACGAGCAGTACTTC	CAISASGQGYEQYF
TRBD2	TRBJ2-1	.	TRBV19	TGTGCCACAATAGACGGGGGGGCCTCTCACAATGAGCAGTTCTTC	CATIDGGASHNEQFF
.	TRBJ2-7	.	TRBV2	TGTGCCAGCAGTGAAGGAGTGGCTAGCGTAAACGAGCAGTACTTC	CASSEGVASVNEQYF
.	TRBJ2-2	.	TRBV7-2	TGTGCCAGCAGCTTATTTTCTGGGGAGCTGTTTTTT	CASSLFSGELFF
TRBD2	TRBJ2-1	.	TRBV5-4	TGTGCCAGCAGCTTGGGCCCCCATATTGTACTAGCGGGGGGCAACAATGAGCAGTTCTTC	CASSLGPHIVLAGGNNEQFF
.	TRBJ2-7	.	TRBV6-5	TGTGCCAGCAGACGCGAAGTCGACTACGAGCAGTACTTC	CASRREVDYEQYF
TRBD2	TRBJ2-1	.	TRBV7-9	TGTGCCAGCAGCTTAGATGCTAGCGGGGGTGAGCAGTTCTTC	CASSLDASGGEQFF
.	TRBJ2-2	.	TRBV3-1/TRBV3-2	TGTGCCAGCAGCCACCGACAGATTTCGAACACCGGGGAGCTGTTTTTT	CASSHRQISNTGELFF
.	TRBJ1-2	.	TRBV7-9	TGTGCCAGCAGCTCGGGGGGGAGCTATGGCTACACCTTC	CASSSGGSYGYTF
TRBD1	TRBJ2-7	.	TRBV29-1	TGCAGCGTTGAATACCAGGGGGCGCGTGGGATATACGAGCAGTACTTC	CSVEYQGARGIYEQYF
TRBD2	TRBJ2-7	.	TRBV5-1	TGCGCCAGCAGCTCGGGGACTAGCGGGGCCTCCTACGAGCAGTACTTC	CASSSGTSGASYEQYF
TRBD1	TRBJ1-5	once	TRBV6-1	TGTGCCAGCAGTGTTCTTCCAGGGGGCGGGAACAATCAGCCCCAGCATTTT	CASSVLPGGGNNQPQHF
TRBD1	TRBJ1-6	.	TRBV20-1	TGCAGTGCTAGTGTGGGACAGAATAATTCACCCCTCCACTTT	CSASVGQNNSPLHF
.	TRBJ1-5	few	TRBV20-1	TGCAGTGCTAGTCCCGGCAATCAGCCCCAGCATTTT	CSASPGNQPQHF
TRBD2	TRBJ2-1	.	TRBV7-6	TGTGCCAGCAGCTTAGAAGTAGCGGGAGGCGACAATGAGCAGTTCTTC	CASSLEVAGGDNEQFF
.	TRBJ1-2	.	TRBV30	TGTGCCCGAGACAGGATCTATGGCTACACCTTC	CARDRIYGYTF
TRBD2	TRBJ2-3	few	TRBV4-2	TGTGCCAGCAGTCCTGGACTAGCGGGAGTAGATACGCAGTATTTT	CASSPGLAGVDTQYF
.	TRBJ1-3	.	TRBV18	TGTGCCAGCTCACCGAGAGGCAGAAGAAACACCATATATTTT	CASSPRGRRNTIYF
.	TRBJ2-1	.	TRBV11-2	TGTGCCAGCAGCTTAGTGTGGCTAGTTTCCTACAATGAGCAGTTCTTC	CASSLVWLVSYNEQFF
TRBD1	TRBJ1-2	.	TRBV19	TGTGCCAGTAGTCCCTCCCGGGACAGCTCTGGCTACACCTTC	CASSPSRDSSGYTF
.	TRBJ2-5	.	TRBV7-7	TGTGCCAGCAGCCATCAAGAGAACACGGGACAAGAGACCCAGTACTTC	CASSHQENTGQETQYF
TRBD1	TRBJ1-6	.	TRBV7-2	TGTGCCAGCAGCTTAGCGACAGGGGCGGGTTCACCCCTCCACTTT	CASSLATGAGSPLHF
.	TRBJ2-3	.	TRBV3-1/TRBV3-2	TGTGCCAGCAGCCAATCGGATACGCAGTATTTT	CASSQSDTQYF
TRBD1	TRBJ1-6	.	TRBV5-1	TGCGCCAGCAGCCCCTGGACAGGGGGCAATTCACCCCTCCACTTT	CASSPWTGGNSPLHF
TRBD1	TRBJ2-3	.	TRBV29-1	TGCAGCGTGCCCGGGACAGTTAGCACAGATACGCAGTATTTT	CSVPGTVSTDTQYF
.	TRBJ2-7	.	TRBV10-3	TGTGCCATCAGTGAGGGACCGTTGGGGGGTTACGAGCAGTACTTC	CAISEGPLGGYEQYF
TRBD1	TRBJ2-7	.	TRBV6-5	TGTGCCAGCAGTTACTCCTGGGACAGAACCTACGAGCAGTACTTC	CASSYSWDRTYEQYF
.	TRBJ1-5	.	TRBV19	TGTGCCAGTAGTATAGAAGGGGATCGTCAGCCCCAGCATTTT	CASSIEGDRQPQHF
.	TRBJ2-7	.	TRBV6-6	TGTGCCAGCAGCCAGTCCACGAGCCGGGGCGAGCAGTACTTC	CASSQSTSRGEQYF
.	TRBJ1-2	.	TRBV27	TGTGCCAGCAGTTCTCAGGGAACCGGCTACACCTTC	CASSSQGTGYTF
.	TRBJ2-6	.	TRBV19	TGTGCCAGTAGTCCCTCCGGGACACCCTCTGGGGCCAACGTCCTGACTTTC	CASSPSGTPSGANVLTF
.	TRBJ2-7	.	TRBV12-3/TRBV12-4	TGTGCCAGCAGTTTCGGTATGTACGAGCAGTACTTC	CASSFGMYEQYF
.	TRBJ2-7	.	TRBV9	TGTGCCAGCAGCCCCCGTGGCGGAGTCGGCGAGCAGTACTTC	CASSPRGGVGEQYF
TRBD1	TRBJ1-2	.	TRBV7-9	TGTGCCAGCAGCCCACAGGGGCCTAACTATGGCTACACCTTC	CASSPQGPNYGYTF
TRBD1	TRBJ1-3	.	TRBV4-2	TGTGCCAGCAGCCCTCACCCCCAGGGGGCGGAAGGAAACACCATATATTTT	CASSPHPQGAEGNTIYF
.	TRBJ2-5	once	TRBV28	TGTGCCAGCAAAATAACAGGGCAACTACAAGAGACCCAGTACTTC	CASKITGQLQETQYF
TRBD1	TRBJ1-1	.	TRBV27	TGTGCCAGCAGTTCACACAAACAGGGGGGCACTGAAGCTTTCTTT	CASSSHKQGGTEAFF
.	TRBJ2-1	.	TRBV7-9	TGTGCCAGCAGCTCTAGCGCCAACAATGAGCAGTTCTTC	CASSSSANNEQFF
.	TRBJ2-7	.	TRBV6-5	TGTGCCAGCAGTTACGGGCGGACACCTCAGCATTGGTACTTC	CASSYGRTPQHWYF
.	TRBJ1-1	few	TRBV6-1	TGTGCCAGCATCCCTTCAGGGGACACTGAAGCTTTCTTT	CASIPSGDTEAFF
.	TRBJ1-5	.	TRBV7-9	TGTGCCAGCAGCTCCTCGAACAGATCCCTCACTCAGCCCCAGCATTTT	CASSSSNRSLTQPQHF
.	TRBJ1-2	once	TRBV11-2	TGTGCCAGCAGCCGGGGAGGGAATGGCTACACCTTC	CASSRGGNGYTF
.	TRBJ2-2	.	TRBV30	TGTGCCTGGAAGGGGTCCGGGGAGCTGTTTTTT	CAWKGSGELFF
TRBD1	TRBJ1-1	.	TRBV7-9	TGTGCCACCCGAGGCCAGGGACAGAGAGGCTCTGAAGCTTTCTTT	CATRGQGQRGSEAFF